The 26 T cell receptor beta chains given below trace back to one sample, sequenced in a study of T cell clonality in common variable immunodeficiency. The assay was immunoSEQ multiplex PCR, and TCRdb's table has in-frame clones only and misses some. This sample includes some 80,000 clones with no singletons; its ten biggest clones take up over 0.7%. What was sequenced was peripheral blood mononuclear cells. All receptors derive from a person between 18 and 75 years old in good health.

This clone appeared many times. The read gets to within 3 residues of the CDR3 end, and the germline J gene fills in the rest. The J gene is TRBJ2-2, the V gene TRBV19; 9 positions match TRBD2. The germline V gene has CDR1 LNHDA and CDR2 SQIVND (reference sequence). This CDR3 has 14 residues. J gave up 5 bases and V 3 bases, and 1 base lay outside the gene matches. CDR3 protein: CASSILAGTGELFF. The part of the CDR3 DNA that was read is TGTGCCAGTAGTATTCTAGCGGGGACCGGGGAG.

This clone was detected many times. The sequenced fragment ends 3 residues before the CDR3 boundary, so the rest is inferred from the germline J gene. The V and J genes are TRBV7-9 and TRBJ2-1; 8 nucleotides agree with TRBD2. From germline, CDR1 is SEHNR and CDR2 FQNEAQ (reference sequence). The CDR3 has 15 residues. The V gene end was trimmed by 5 bases and the J gene end by 0 bases; junction bases not matched to a gene: 3. The part of the CDR3 DNA that was read is TGTGCCAGCAGCGTGAGCGGGAGCTCCTACAATGAG. Its protein product is CASSVSGSSYNE. The complete CDR3 protein is CASSVSGSSYNEQFF.

There are many counts of this clone. The read stops 3 residues short of the end of the CDR3; the missing end is completed from the germline J gene. This chain joins TRBV6-1 and TRBJ2-7; the D gene is possibly TRBD2 (5 bases). CDR3 size: 13 residues. V dropped 4 bases and J dropped 2 bases, with 9 bases sitting between them. Germline-derived CDR1 and CDR2 are MNHNS and SASEGT. The CDR3 DNA, read in part, is TGTGCCAGCAGTGGGACTCTGACCTACGAG. This codes for CASSGTLTYE. The entire CDR3 is CASSGTLTYEQYF.

This clone was observed at least ten times. The CDR3 goes on 3 residues after the read ends, and that part is filled in from the germline J gene. The chain combines TRBV7-9 with TRBJ2-7, with 10 bases matching TRBD1. This CDR3 comprises 15 residues. V dropped 6 bases and J dropped 6; count of bases not matched to a gene: 11. CDR1 and CDR2 from the germline V gene are SEHNR and FQNEAQ (reference sequence). The chain's CDR3 is CASRPPGTGEGEQYF. Partial CDR3 DNA: TGTGCCAGCAGGCCACCCGGGACAGGGGAAGGCGAG.

Many counts were recorded for this clone. The read comes to an end 3 residues before the CDR3 does, leaving the germline J gene to fill in the end. The chain uses TRBV5-4 and TRBJ2-5, with D maybe TRBD1 (5 bases). The germline gives CDR1 SGHNT, CDR2 YYREEE (reference sequence). Trimming removed 4 bases from V and 5 bases from J, with 12 bases in between. The CDR3 is 13 amino acids. The CDR3 DNA, read in part, is TGTGCCAGCAGCCCGACAGACGGGGAGACC. The encoded protein is CASSPTDGET. The full CDR3 reads CASSPTDGETQYF. The full variable domain, completed using reference TRBV5-4 and TRBJ2-5, is ETGVTQSPTHLIKTRGQQVTLRCSSQSGHNTVSWYQQALGQGPQFIFQYYREEENGRGNFPPRFSGLQFPNYSSELNVNALELDDSALYLCASSPTDGETQYFGPGTRLLVL.

This clone was found many times. The DNA ends 3 residues before the CDR3 does, and the rest of the CDR3 is filled in from the germline J gene. The chain carries TRBV11-3 and TRBJ2-1, with D possibly TRBD2 on 5 matching bases. V gave up 3 bases and J gave up 9 bases, with 18 bases separating them. Per germline, CDR1 SGHNT and CDR2 YENEEA. This CDR3 region has 15 residues. The DNA read from the CDR3 is TGTGCCAGCAGCTTGGGAAGCGGTCGCCTCGGTGAG. It translates to CASSLGSGRLGE. The whole CDR3 reads CASSLGSGRLGEQFF.

This clone was seen many times. Read coverage stops 3 residues before the CDR3 terminus; the germline J gene supplies the remainder. The rearrangement uses TRBV12-5 and TRBJ2-7, with 7 bases fitting TRBD1. The ends lost 1 base at V and 2 bases at J; junction bases unmatched: 14. CDR1 LGHNT and CDR2 FRNRAP come from the germline V gene. CDR3 size: 18 residues. Partial CDR3 DNA: TGTGCTAGTGGTTTGGACCTACCCGGCAGGGGGTTTGCCTACGAG. Amino acids: CASGLDLPGRGFAYE. The CDR3 as a whole reads CASGLDLPGRGFAYEQYF. Full variable domain (rest looked up from reference TRBV12-5 and TRBJ2-7): DARVTQTPRHKVTEMGQEVTMRCQPILGHNTVFWYRQTMMQGLELLAYFRNRAPLDDSGMPKDRFSAEMPDATLATLKIQPSEPRDSAVYFCASGLDLPGRGFAYEQYFGPGTRLTVT.

Ten or more counts support this clone. The read halts 3 residues ahead of the CDR3 end, with the missing end drawn from the germline J gene. The chain joins TRBV19 to TRBJ2-1, with 13 positions matching TRBD2. The germline gives CDR1 LNHDA, CDR2 SQIVND (reference sequence). The CDR3 length is 16 residues. Trimming cost V 3 bases and J 6 bases; bases outside gene matches: 5. The CDR3: CASSMGTSGIGNEQFF. CDR3 DNA (partial): TGTGCCAGTAGTATGGGGACTAGCGGGATAGGCAATGAG.

This clone was detected many times. The CDR3 is cut off 3 residues early in the read; its end comes from the germline J gene. The chain carries TRBV20-1 and TRBJ2-1, with D possibly matching TRBD2 (6 bases). This CDR3 is 14 amino acids long. V was clipped by 7 bases and J by 5 bases, with 18 bases between them. The germline gives CDR1 DFQATT, CDR2 SNEGSKA (reference sequence). CDR3 protein: CSVHRRRLDNEQFF. CDR3 bases read: TGCAGTGTTCATCGCCGGCGACTAGACAATGAG.

This clone was seen only a few times. From the germline J gene comes the end of the CDR3, since the read stops 3 residues before it. The same CDR3 is also encoded by other DNA sequences in this sample. This rearrangement joins TRBV7-8 to TRBJ2-3, with TRBD1 identical over 7 bases. V was clipped by 6 bases and J by 3 bases; unmatched bases: 9. This CDR3 spans 15 amino acids. CDR1 is SGHVS, CDR2 FQNEAQ, per germline. CDR3 region: CASSLGTASTDTQYF. Partial CDR3 DNA: TGTGCCAGCAGTCTGGGGACAGCCAGTACAGATACG.

This clone has ten or more counts. The read terminates 3 residues ahead of where the CDR3 ends, so the germline J gene completes it. The chain carries TRBV29-1 and TRBJ2-7; no firm D call. From germline, CDR1 is SQVTM and CDR2 ANQGSEA. This CDR3 is built from 13 residues. Trimming removed 7 bases from V and 0 bases from J, with 13 bases in between. CDR3 amino acids: CSARDMSSYEQYF. The DNA read from the CDR3 is TGCAGCGCTCGAGACATGAGCTCCTACGAG.

This clone was counted ten times or more. The CDR3 extends 3 residues past the end of the read, so its final part is completed from the germline J gene. The chain employs TRBV5-1 and TRBJ2-2; D might be TRBD1 (5 bases). Trimming removed 0 bases at V and 1 base at J, with 13 bases between. In germline, CDR1 is SGHRS, CDR2 YFSETQ. The CDR3 has 17 amino acids. The CDR3 sequence is CASSLDERRVNTGELFF. The sequenced part of the CDR3 DNA is TGCGCCAGCAGCTTGGATGAGCGCAGGGTGAACACCGGGGAG.

This clone is termed medium-sized. The read finishes 3 residues shy of the CDR3 end, and the germline J gene is used to complete it. The chain links TRBV6-2 or TRBV6-3 to TRBJ2-3; D is perhaps TRBD2 (5 bases). The CDR3 runs 14 residues. V dropped 6 bases and J dropped 2 bases, with 12 bases sitting between them. Germline-derived CDR1 and CDR2 are MNHEY and SVGEGT. CDR3 amino acids: CASSPTSPTDTQYF. CDR3 bases read: TGTGCCAGCAGCCCAACTAGTCCCACAGATACG.

This clone was seen ten or more times. The CDR3 end lies 3 residues beyond the end of the read and is filled in from the germline J gene. The rearrangement links TRBV18 to TRBJ2-7, with 7 positions matching TRBD2. V shed 2 bases, J shed 0 bases, and the junction held 4 bases outside the gene matches. CDR1 is KGHSH and CDR2 is LQKENI in the germline V gene. The CDR3 sequence is 15 residues long. Here the CDR3 reads CASSPRGTTSYEQYF. The CDR3 DNA, read in part, is TGTGCCAGCTCACCAAGAGGGACTACCTCCTACGAG. Full variable domain (rest looked up from reference TRBV18 and TRBJ2-7): NAGVMQNPRHLVRRRGQEARLRCSPMKGHSHVYWYRQLPEEGLKFMVYLQKENIIDESGMPKERFSAEFPKEGPSILRIQQVVRGDSAAYFCASSPRGTTSYEQYFGPGTRLTVT.

Ten or more counts support this clone. The CDR3 end is not reached by the read, which stops 3 residues before it; the germline J gene fills it in. The chain combines TRBV5-4 with TRBJ1-1, with 9 positions matching TRBD1. CDR1 and CDR2 (germline): SGHNT, YYREEE (reference sequence). The V segment lost 3 bases and the J segment 1 base; nucleotides outside the gene matches: 4. The CDR3 length is 15 residues. The CDR3 bases that were read are TGTGCCAGCAGCTCGGGGACAGGGTCGAACACTGAA. It translates to CASSSGTGSNTE. The full CDR3 sequence reads CASSSGTGSNTEAFF.

This clone was counted many times. The observed sequence ends 3 residues before the CDR3 terminus, with the missing tail filled in from the germline J gene. The chain joins TRBV20-1 to TRBJ2-3; the D is unclear. The germline V and J ends were trimmed by 0 bases and 5 bases, with 9 bases remaining between them. The V gene's germline CDR1 is DFQATT and CDR2 SNEGSKA (reference sequence). The CDR3 has 13 amino acids. This CDR3 reads CSARDPKGDTQYF. The CDR3 bases that were read are TGCAGTGCTAGAGATCCCAAGGGAGATACG.

Concerning this clone: The read halts 3 residues ahead of the CDR3 end, with the missing end drawn from the germline J gene. V usage is TRBV7-8 and J usage is TRBJ2-1; 11 bases map to TRBD1. Trimming at V came to 5 bases and at J to 6 bases, leaving 6 bases not matched to a gene. The CDR3 spans 15 residues. Germline CDR1 reads SGHVS; CDR2 reads FQNEAQ. The DNA read from the CDR3 is TGTGCCAGCAGCCCCGGGACAGGGGGAAGCAATGAG. It encodes CASSPGTGGSNE. The entire CDR3 is CASSPGTGGSNEQFF.

This clone was observed many times. Read data end 3 residues before the CDR3 end; the end is taken from the germline J gene. The V gene is TRBV12-3 or TRBV12-4, the J gene TRBJ1-4; the D gene is possibly TRBD1 (6 bases). CDR3 length: 13 amino acids. Trimming stripped 0 bases from V and 8 bases from J, with 7 bases between. CDR3 DNA (partial): TGTGCCAGCAGTTTAGCCGGGACAGAAAAA. The encoded protein is CASSLAGTEK. The entire CDR3 protein is CASSLAGTEKLFF.

This clone was detected many times. The missing CDR3 end, 3 residues past where the read stops, is filled in from the germline J gene. The chain has TRBV6-2 or TRBV6-3 and TRBJ2-4; 13 bases align to TRBD2. The CDR3 has 15 residues. Germline CDR1 reads MNHEY; CDR2 reads SVGEGT. This CDR3 is CASSSGLAGARLQYF. The sequenced CDR3 bases are TGTGCCAGCAGTTCTGGACTAGCGGGAGCTCGGCTT.

This clone was counted at least ten times. The read ends 3 residues before the CDR3 terminus; that terminus is restored from the germline J gene. The rearrangement links TRBV5-4 to TRBJ2-2, with TRBD1 identical over 7 bases. V shed 5 bases, J shed 4 bases, and the junction held 8 bases outside the gene matches. The CDR3 length is 15 residues. CDR1 and CDR2 (germline): SGHNT, YYREEE (reference sequence). The CDR3 is CASSQRQGSTGELFF. The CDR3 DNA, read in part, is TGTGCCAGCAGTCAAAGACAGGGCAGCACCGGGGAG.

This clone was detected ten times or more. The CDR3 end lies 3 residues beyond the end of the read and is filled in from the germline J gene. This chain links TRBV5-1 with TRBJ2-5, with 10 bases identical to TRBD1. This CDR3 contains 14 residues. The germline V gene has CDR1 SGHRS and CDR2 YFSETQ. The V and J ends lost 2 bases and 4 bases, in that order; junction bases with no gene match: 2. Incomplete CDR3 DNA: TGCGCCAGCAGCTTTGGACAGGGGGGAGAGACC. The encoded protein is CASSFGQGGET. The full CDR3 protein reads CASSFGQGGETQYF.

There are many counts of this clone. The read stops 3 residues short of the end of the CDR3; the missing end is completed from the germline J gene. The rearrangement uses TRBV6-2 or TRBV6-3 and TRBJ2-3; 14 bases are a match to TRBD2. The CDR3 is 17 amino acids. V lost 6 bases to trimming and J lost 4 bases; unmatched junction nucleotides: 9. Germline V lookup: CDR1 MNHEY, CDR2 SVGEGT. Here the CDR3 reads CASSPTSGRAGADTQYF. The sequenced part of the CDR3 DNA is TGTGCCAGCAGCCCGACTAGCGGGAGGGCCGGAGCAGATACG.

This clone has a count of ten or more. The read terminates 3 residues ahead of where the CDR3 ends, so the germline J gene completes it. J is TRBJ2-2 and V is TRBV5-4, with a possible D match to TRBD2 (5 bases). The CDR3 loop spans 15 amino acids. V lost 0 bases and J 4 bases, leaving 10 bases between the germline ends. Per the germline V gene, CDR1 is SGHNT and CDR2 is YYREEE (reference sequence). CDR3 DNA (partial): TGTGCCAGCAGCTTGGTAGGACGGGGCACCGGGGAG. Amino acid sequence: CASSLVGRGTGE. Given in full, the CDR3 is CASSLVGRGTGELFF.

This clone was counted at least ten times. The missing CDR3 end, 3 residues past where the read stops, is filled in from the germline J gene. The chain uses TRBV11-3 and TRBJ1-1; weak D call: TRBD1 (5 bases). This CDR3 is built from 12 residues. CDR1 SGHNT and CDR2 YENEEA come from the germline V gene. The ends were cut back, 5 bases at V and 3 bases at J, with 7 bases in the middle. The CDR3 is CASSKTDTEAFF. CDR3 DNA (partial): TGTGCCAGCAGCAAGACAGACACTGAA.

This clone appeared many times. Read data end 3 residues before the CDR3 end; the end is taken from the germline J gene. The chain couples TRBV28 to TRBJ2-7; D might be TRBD2 (5 bases). From germline, CDR1 is MDHEN and CDR2 SYDVKM. The length of the CDR3 is 15 residues. The germline V and J ends were trimmed by 3 bases and 2 bases, with 14 bases remaining between them. CDR3 region: CASSLAAVPPYEQYF. The CDR3 DNA, read in part, is TGTGCCAGCAGTTTGGCAGCGGTTCCTCCCTACGAG. Combining the CDR3 with reference TRBV28 and TRBJ2-7 gives the whole variable domain DVKVTQSSRYLVKRTGEKVFLECVQDMDHENMFWYRQDPGLGLRLIYFSYDVKMKEKGDIPEGYSVSREKKERFSLILESASTNQTSMYLCASSLAAVPPYEQYFGPGTRLTVT.

This clone has a count of ten or more. The CDR3 goes on 3 residues after the read ends, and that part is filled in from the germline J gene. The V and J genes are TRBV7-2 and TRBJ2-7; 10 nucleotides align to TRBD1. V lost 5 bases and J lost 5; bases outside the gene matches: 3. The CDR3 runs to 13 residues. Per germline, CDR1 SGHTA and CDR2 FQGNSA. The CDR3 spells CASSRDRGHEQYF. The part of the CDR3 DNA that was read is TGTGCCAGCAGCCGGGACAGGGGCCACGAG.